This T cell receptor beta chain was sequenced for a study of human T cells and chemical hapten exposure. TCRdb itself ran the RACE reads through MiXCR, one entry per CDR3 protein. The sample consists of around 350,000 distinct CDR3 sequences, about 5% of them appearing once. In this sample, this clonotype turned up many times. Sample time point: pre-sensitization, week 0. Treatment defined: therapeutic diphenylcyclopropenone sensitization with weekly scalp DPC. Trimming stripped 3 bases from V and 2 bases from J, with 2 bases between. CDR3 length: 12 amino acids. The source was whole blood, collected in connection with sensitization to the hapten diphenylcyclopropenone (DPC). This TCR derives from a woman under 30 with alopecia areata. Some clones in this sample may be carry-over from other donors' samples. This chain uses TRBV12-3 or TRBV12-4 with TRBJ1-3; D not resolved. The CDR3 here is CASSFAGNTIYF. In nucleotides, the CDR3 is TGTGCCAGCAGTTTCGCTGGAAACACCATATATTTT.